This T cell receptor (beta chain) stems from a study of blood T cell repertoires in COVID-19. Data came from immunoSEQ multiplex PCR; TCRdb stores just in-frame clones and leaves some out. This table has approximately 250,000 clones, around 88% appearing once. Looked up from germline, CDR1 is SNHLY and CDR2 is FYNNEI. V trimming: 5 bases; J trimming: 3 bases; junction bases outside the gene matches: 2. This CDR3 has 13 amino acids. Sequencing was performed on PBMCs or T cells enriched from blood (not recorded which). This chain connects TRBV2 to TRBJ2-5, with 8 bases fitting TRBD1. The TCR comes from a woman between 35 and 50 years old with acute COVID-19. Here the CDR3 reads CASSLQGEETQYF. Written as DNA, the CDR3 is TGTGCCAGCAGTTTACAGGGGGAAGAGACCCAGTACTTC.